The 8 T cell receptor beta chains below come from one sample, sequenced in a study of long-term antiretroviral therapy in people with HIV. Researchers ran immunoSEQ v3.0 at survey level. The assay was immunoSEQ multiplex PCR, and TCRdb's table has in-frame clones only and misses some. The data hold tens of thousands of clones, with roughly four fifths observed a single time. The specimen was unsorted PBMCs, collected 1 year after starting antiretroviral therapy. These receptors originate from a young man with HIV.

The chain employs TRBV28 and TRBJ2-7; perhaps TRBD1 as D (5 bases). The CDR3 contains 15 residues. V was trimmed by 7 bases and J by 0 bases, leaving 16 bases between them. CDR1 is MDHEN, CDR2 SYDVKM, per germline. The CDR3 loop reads CASTSQTESSYEQYF. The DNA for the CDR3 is TGTGCCAGCACCTCTCAGACAGAGAGCTCCTACGAGCAGTACTTC.

CDR3 residues: CASSQSLAGEETQYF. CDR3 DNA sequence: TGCGCCAGCAGCCAAAGTTTAGCGGGAGAAGAGACCCAGTACTTC. The chain recombines TRBV4-3 with TRBJ2-5; TRBD2 matches at 9 bases. The V gene end was trimmed by 2 bases and the J gene end by 3 bases; junction bases not matched to a gene: 4. This CDR3 is built from 15 residues. Germline CDR1 and CDR2: LGHNA and YSLEER.

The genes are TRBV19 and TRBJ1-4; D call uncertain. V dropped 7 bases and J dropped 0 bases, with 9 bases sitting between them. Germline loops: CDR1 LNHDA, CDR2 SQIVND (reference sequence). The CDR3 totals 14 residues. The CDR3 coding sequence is TGTGCCAGTACTCCCGCGGCAACTAATGAAAAACTGTTTTTT. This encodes CASTPAATNEKLFF.

CDR3 bases: TGTGCCAGCAGTTCAACAGGGGGTCGCACAGATACGCAGTATTTT. This codes for CASSSTGGRTDTQYF. The chain combines TRBV28 with TRBJ2-3; 8 nucleotides agree with TRBD1. Trimming removed 4 bases from V and 1 base from J; junction bases left unmatched: 4. Germline CDR1 is MDHEN and CDR2 is SYDVKM. This CDR3 comprises 15 residues.

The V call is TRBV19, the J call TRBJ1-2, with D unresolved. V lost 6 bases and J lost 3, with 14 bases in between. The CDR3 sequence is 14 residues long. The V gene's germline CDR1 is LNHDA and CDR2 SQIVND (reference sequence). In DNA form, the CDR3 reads TGTGCCAGTAGGCCGGGCCGACGTCACTATGGCTACACCTTC. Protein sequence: CASRPGRRHYGYTF.

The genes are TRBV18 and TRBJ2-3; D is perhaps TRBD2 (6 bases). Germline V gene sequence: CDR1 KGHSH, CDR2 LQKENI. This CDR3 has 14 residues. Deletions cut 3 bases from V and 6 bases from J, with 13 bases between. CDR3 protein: CASSPPGETDTQYF. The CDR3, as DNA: TGTGCCAGCTCACCTCCGGGAGAGACGGATACGCAGTATTTT.

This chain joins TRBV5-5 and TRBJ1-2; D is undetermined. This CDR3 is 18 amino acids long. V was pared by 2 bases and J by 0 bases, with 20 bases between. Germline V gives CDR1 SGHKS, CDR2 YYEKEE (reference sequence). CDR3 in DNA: TGTGCCAGCAGCTTAGGAACATCGGGGTTCAGCGCTAACTATGGCTACACCTTC. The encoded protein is CASSLGTSGFSANYGYTF.

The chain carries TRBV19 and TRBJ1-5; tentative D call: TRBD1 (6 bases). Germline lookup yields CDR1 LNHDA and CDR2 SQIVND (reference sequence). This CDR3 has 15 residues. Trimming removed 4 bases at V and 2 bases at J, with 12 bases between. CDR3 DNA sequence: TGTGCCAGTAGTACGCCAGGGGATGGCAATCAGCCCCAGCATTTT. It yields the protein CASSTPGDGNQPQHF.